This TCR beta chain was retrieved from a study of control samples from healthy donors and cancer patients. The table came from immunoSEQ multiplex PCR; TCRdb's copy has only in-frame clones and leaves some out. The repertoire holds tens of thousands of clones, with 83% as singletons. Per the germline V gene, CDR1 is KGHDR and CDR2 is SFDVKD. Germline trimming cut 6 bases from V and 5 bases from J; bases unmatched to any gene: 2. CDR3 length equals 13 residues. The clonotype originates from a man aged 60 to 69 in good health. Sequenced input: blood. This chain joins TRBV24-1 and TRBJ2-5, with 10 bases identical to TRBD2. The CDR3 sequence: CATSLAGEETQYF. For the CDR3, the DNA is TGTGCCACCAGTCTAGCGGGAGAGGAGACCCAGTACTTC.